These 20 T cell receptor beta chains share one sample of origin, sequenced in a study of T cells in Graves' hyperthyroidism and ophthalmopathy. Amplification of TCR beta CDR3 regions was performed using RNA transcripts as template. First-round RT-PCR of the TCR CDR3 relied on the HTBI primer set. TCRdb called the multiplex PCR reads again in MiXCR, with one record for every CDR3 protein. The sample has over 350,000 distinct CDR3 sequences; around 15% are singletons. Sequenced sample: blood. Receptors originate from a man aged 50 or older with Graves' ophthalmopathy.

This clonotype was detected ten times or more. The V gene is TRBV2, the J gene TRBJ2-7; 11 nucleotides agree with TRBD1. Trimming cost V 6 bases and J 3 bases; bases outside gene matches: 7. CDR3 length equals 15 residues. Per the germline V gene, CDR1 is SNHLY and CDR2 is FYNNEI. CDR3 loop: CASSPSGTGGYEQYF. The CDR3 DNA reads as TGTGCCAGCAGCCCTAGCGGGACAGGGGGCTACGAGCAGTACTTC. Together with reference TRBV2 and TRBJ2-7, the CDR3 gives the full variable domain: EPEVTQTPSHQVTQMGQEVILRCVPISNHLYFYWYRQILGQKVEFLVSFYNNEISEKSEIFDDQFSVERPDGSNFTLKIRSTKLEDSAMYFCASSPSGTGGYEQYFGPGTRLTVT.

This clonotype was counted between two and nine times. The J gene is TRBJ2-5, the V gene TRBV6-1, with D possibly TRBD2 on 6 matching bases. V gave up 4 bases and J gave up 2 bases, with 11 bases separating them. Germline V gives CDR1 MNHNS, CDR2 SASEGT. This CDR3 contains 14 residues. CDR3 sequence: CASSGGTVQETQYF. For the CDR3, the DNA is TGTGCCAGCAGTGGCGGGACGGTTCAAGAGACCCAGTACTTC.

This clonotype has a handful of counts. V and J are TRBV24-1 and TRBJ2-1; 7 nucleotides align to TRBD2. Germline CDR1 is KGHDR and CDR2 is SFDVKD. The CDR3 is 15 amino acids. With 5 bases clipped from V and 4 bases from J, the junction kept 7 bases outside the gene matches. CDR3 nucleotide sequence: TGTGCCACCAGTGGGTCGGGACTAAGATACAATGAGCAGTTCTTC. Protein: CATSGSGLRYNEQFF.

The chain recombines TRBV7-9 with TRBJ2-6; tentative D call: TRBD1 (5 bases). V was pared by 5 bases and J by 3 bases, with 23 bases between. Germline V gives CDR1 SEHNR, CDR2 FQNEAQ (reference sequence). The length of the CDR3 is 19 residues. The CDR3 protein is CASSPTSAGLMVGANVLTF. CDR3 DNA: TGTGCCAGCAGCCCAACGTCGGCAGGGCTAATGGTTGGGGCCAACGTCCTGACTTTC.

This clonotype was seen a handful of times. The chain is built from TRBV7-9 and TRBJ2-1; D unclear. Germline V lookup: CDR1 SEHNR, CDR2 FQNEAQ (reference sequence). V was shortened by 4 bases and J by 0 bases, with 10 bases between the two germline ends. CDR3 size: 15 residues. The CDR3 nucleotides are TGTGCCAGCAGCTCTCGGTTGAGCTCCTACAATGAGCAGTTCTTC. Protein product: CASSSRLSSYNEQFF.

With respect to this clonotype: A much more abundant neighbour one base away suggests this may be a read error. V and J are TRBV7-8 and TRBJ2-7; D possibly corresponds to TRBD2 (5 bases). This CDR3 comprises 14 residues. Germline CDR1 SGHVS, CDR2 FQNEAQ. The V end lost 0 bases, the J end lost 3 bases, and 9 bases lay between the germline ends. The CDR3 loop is CASSLANSDYEQYF. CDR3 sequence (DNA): TGTGCCAGCAGCTTAGCGAATAGCGACTACGAGCAGTACTTC.

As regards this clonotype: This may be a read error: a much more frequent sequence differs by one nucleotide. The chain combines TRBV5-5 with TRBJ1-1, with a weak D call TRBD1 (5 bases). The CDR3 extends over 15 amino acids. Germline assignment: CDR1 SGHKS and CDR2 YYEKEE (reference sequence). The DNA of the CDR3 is TGTGCCAGCGGCTTGGGGCGGCTCCAGAACACTGAAGCTTTCTTT. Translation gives CASGLGRLQNTEAFF.

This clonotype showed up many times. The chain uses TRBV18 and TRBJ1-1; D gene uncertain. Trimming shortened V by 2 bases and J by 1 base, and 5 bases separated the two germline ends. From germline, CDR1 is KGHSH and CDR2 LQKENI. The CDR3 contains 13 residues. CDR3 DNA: TGTGCCAGCTCACCATTGAGGAACACTGAAGCTTTCTTT. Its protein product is CASSPLRNTEAFF. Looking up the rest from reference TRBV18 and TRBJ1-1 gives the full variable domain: NAGVMQNPRHLVRRRGQEARLRCSPMKGHSHVYWYRQLPEEGLKFMVYLQKENIIDESGMPKERFSAEFPKEGPSILRIQQVVRGDSAAYFCASSPLRNTEAFFGQGTRLTVV.

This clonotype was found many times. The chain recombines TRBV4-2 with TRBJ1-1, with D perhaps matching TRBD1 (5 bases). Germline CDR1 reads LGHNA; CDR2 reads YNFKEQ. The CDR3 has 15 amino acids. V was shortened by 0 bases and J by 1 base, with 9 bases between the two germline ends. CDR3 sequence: CASSQEYGTNTEAFF. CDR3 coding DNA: TGTGCCAGCAGCCAAGAATACGGGACGAACACTGAAGCTTTCTTT.

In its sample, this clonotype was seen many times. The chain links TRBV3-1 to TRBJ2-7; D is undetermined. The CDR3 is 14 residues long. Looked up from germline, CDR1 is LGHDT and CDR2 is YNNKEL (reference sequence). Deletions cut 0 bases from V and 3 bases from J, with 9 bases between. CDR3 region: CASSQETHHYEQYF. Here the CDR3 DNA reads TGTGCCAGCAGCCAAGAGACACACCACTACGAGCAGTACTTC.

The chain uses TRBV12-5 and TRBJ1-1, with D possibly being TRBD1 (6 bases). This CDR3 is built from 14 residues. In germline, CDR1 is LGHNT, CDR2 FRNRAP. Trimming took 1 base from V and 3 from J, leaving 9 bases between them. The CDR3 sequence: CASGLAGVDTEAFF. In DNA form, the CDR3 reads TGTGCTAGTGGTTTGGCAGGGGTTGACACTGAAGCTTTCTTT.

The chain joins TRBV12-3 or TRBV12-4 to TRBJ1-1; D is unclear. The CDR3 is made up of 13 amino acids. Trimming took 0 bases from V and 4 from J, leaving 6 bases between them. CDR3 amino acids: CASSLAWGTEAFF. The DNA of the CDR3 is TGTGCCAGCAGTTTAGCGTGGGGCACTGAAGCTTTCTTT.

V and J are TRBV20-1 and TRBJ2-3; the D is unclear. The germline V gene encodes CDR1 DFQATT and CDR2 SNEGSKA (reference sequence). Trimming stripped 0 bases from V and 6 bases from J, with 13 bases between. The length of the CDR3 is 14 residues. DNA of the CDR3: TGCAGTGCTAGAGACAATTATGCCTGGGATACGCAGTATTTT. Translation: CSARDNYAWDTQYF.

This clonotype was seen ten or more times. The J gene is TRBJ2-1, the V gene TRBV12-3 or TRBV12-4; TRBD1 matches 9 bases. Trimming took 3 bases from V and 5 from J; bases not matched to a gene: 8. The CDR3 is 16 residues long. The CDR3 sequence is CASSFGGTGTHNEQFF. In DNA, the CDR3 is TGTGCCAGCAGTTTCGGAGGGACAGGGACACACAATGAGCAGTTCTTC.

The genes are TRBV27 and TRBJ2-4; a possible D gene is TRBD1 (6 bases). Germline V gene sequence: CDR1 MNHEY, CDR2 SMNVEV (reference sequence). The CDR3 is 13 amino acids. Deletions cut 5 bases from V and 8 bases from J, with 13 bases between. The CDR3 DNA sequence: TGTGCCAGCAGTACACAGGGAAGGTACATTCAGTACTTC. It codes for CASSTQGRYIQYF.

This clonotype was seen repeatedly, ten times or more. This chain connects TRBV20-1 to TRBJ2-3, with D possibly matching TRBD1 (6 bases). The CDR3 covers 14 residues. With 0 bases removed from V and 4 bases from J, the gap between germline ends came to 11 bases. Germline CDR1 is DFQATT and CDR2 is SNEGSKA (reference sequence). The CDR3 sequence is CSARDFRGADTQYF. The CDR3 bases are TGCAGTGCTAGAGATTTCAGGGGAGCAGATACGCAGTATTTT.

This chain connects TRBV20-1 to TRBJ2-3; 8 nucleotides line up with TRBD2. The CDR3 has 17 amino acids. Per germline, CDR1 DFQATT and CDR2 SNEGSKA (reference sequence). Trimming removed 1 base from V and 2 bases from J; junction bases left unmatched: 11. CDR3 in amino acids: CSARVTGGHPPTDTQYF. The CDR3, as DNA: TGCAGTGCTAGAGTCACGGGAGGGCATCCACCCACAGATACGCAGTATTTT.

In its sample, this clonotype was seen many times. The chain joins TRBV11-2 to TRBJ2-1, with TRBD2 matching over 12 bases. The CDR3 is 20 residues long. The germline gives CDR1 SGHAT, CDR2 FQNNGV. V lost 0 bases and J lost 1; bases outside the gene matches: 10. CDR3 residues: CASSLDGTSGRILSYNEQFF. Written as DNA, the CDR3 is TGTGCCAGCAGCTTAGACGGCACTAGCGGGAGGATTCTATCCTACAATGAGCAGTTCTTC.

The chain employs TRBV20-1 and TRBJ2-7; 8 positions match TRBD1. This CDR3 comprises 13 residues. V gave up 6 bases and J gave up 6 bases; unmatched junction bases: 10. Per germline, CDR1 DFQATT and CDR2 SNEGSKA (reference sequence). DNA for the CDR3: TGCAGTGCCTCCGACAGGGGATATGGCGAGCAGTACTTC. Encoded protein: CSASDRGYGEQYF.

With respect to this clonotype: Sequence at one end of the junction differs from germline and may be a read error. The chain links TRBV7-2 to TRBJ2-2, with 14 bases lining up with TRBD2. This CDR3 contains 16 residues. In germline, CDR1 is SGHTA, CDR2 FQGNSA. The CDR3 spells CAGSLLGTSGSGELFF. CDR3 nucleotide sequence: TGTGCCGGCAGCCTCCTTGGGACTAGCGGGAGTGGGGAGCTGTTTTTT.